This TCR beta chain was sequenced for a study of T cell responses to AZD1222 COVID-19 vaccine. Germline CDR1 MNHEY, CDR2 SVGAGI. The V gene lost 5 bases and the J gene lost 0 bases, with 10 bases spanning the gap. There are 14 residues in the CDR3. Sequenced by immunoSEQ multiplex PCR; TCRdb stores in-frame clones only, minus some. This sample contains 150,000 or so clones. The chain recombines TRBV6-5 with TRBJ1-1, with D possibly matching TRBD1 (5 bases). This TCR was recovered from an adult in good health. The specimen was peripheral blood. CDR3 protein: CASSRQNMNTEAFF. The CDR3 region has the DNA TGTGCCAGCAGTAGACAGAACATGAACACTGAAGCTTTCTTT.